Listed here are 8 T cell receptor beta chains from one sample, sequenced in a study of T-cell memory formation after mild COVID-19. MiXCR was run by TCRdb on the 5' RACE reads, yielding one entry per CDR3 protein. Of about 310,000 distinct CDR3 sequences listed, around 15% are singletons. Material: PBMCs or a T cell subset sorted from them (not recorded which). These receptors were taken from a man aged 18 to 29 who had mild COVID-19 (a few samples of this study predate the infection). Cell type and time point are not known.

This clonotype occurred many times. The chain joins TRBV10-3 to TRBJ1-6; 10 nucleotides agree with TRBD1. The CDR3 has 18 residues. Trimming took 6 bases from V and 7 from J; bases not matched to a gene: 15. Germline CDR1 and CDR2: ENHRY and SYGVKD. The CDR3 DNA reads TGTGCCATCAGGGATACTGACAGGGGGCAGGCCAGGAATTCACCCCTCCACTTT. Its protein product is CAIRDTDRGQARNSPLHF.

This clonotype was found many times. V usage is TRBV15 and J usage is TRBJ2-1; TRBD1 is a possible D gene (6 bases). V gave up 0 bases and J gave up 2 bases, with 8 bases separating them. This CDR3 is built from 15 residues. The germline gives CDR1 LNHNV, CDR2 YYDKDF (reference sequence). CDR3 coding DNA: TGTGCCACCAGCAGAGACCGGGACACCTACAATGAGCAGTTCTTC. This translates into CATSRDRDTYNEQFF. The full variable domain, completed using reference TRBV15 and TRBJ2-1, is DAMVIQNPRYQVTQFGKPVTLSCSQTLNHNVMYWYQQKSSQAPKLLFHYYDKDFNNEADTPDNFQSRRPNTSFCFLDIRSPGLGDTAMYLCATSRDRDTYNEQFFGPGTRLTVL.

This clonotype has a handful of counts. V and J are TRBV20-1 and TRBJ2-7; D remains unclear. CDR3 size: 12 residues. V was clipped by 6 bases and J by 0 bases, with 9 bases between them. From germline, CDR1 is DFQATT and CDR2 SNEGSKA (reference sequence). CDR3 protein: CSAHTSSYEQYF. The CDR3 coding sequence is TGCAGTGCACACACGAGCTCCTACGAGCAGTACTTC.

In nucleotides, the CDR3 is TGTGCCAGCAGCGCGGGTCACAGGGGAGGGGAGACCCAGTACTTC. This sequence encodes CASSAGHRGGETQYF. The chain has TRBV7-2 and TRBJ2-5; the D call may be TRBD1 or TRBD2 (7 bases each). Germline CDR1 is SGHTA and CDR2 is FQGNSA. The germline V and J ends were trimmed by 5 bases and 5 bases, with 18 bases remaining between them. The CDR3 spans 15 residues.

This clonotype appeared a few times. CDR3 sequence: CASSQGGAVYGYTF. DNA of the CDR3: TGCGCCAGCAGCCAAGGGGGGGCTGTCTATGGCTACACCTTC. The chain recombines TRBV4-1 with TRBJ1-2, with a weak D call TRBD1 (6 bases). The CDR3 extends over 14 amino acids. The germline CDR1 and CDR2 sequences are MGHRA and YSYEKL. Trimming left V 1 base short and J 4 bases short, with 10 bases between.

This clonotype showed up many times. V and J are TRBV7-2 and TRBJ1-2; 9 bases are shared with TRBD1. Germline-derived CDR1 and CDR2 are SGHTA and FQGNSA. The CDR3 is 13 residues long. With V trimmed by 4 bases and J by 5 bases, 2 bases remained unmatched. CDR3 bases: TGTGCCAGCAGCTCGGGACAGGGATATGGCTACACCTTC. Translation gives CASSSGQGYGYTF.

This chain links TRBV7-9 with TRBJ1-1; D might be TRBD1 (5 bases). This CDR3 comprises 13 residues. Germline V gene data show CDR1 as SEHNR and CDR2 as FQNEAQ (reference sequence). Deletions cut 5 bases from V and 6 bases from J, with 13 bases between. DNA of the CDR3: TGTGCCAGCAGCCAGACAACGACAGCTGAAGCTTTCTTT. Its protein product is CASSQTTTAEAFF.

The chain links TRBV5-1 to TRBJ2-5; the D gene is possibly TRBD2 (6 bases). The CDR3 spans 12 residues. CDR1 and CDR2 (germline): SGHRS, YFSETQ. The V end lost 5 bases, the J end lost 7 bases, and 12 bases lay between the germline ends. The CDR3 is CASSSEGWTQYF. The CDR3 nucleotides are TGCGCCAGCAGTTCGGAGGGGTGGACCCAGTACTTC.